The rows below give T cell receptor beta chains drawn from one sample of a study of blood T cell repertoires in COVID-19. Sequencing used immunoSEQ multiplex PCR; TCRdb keeps in-frame clones, though not all of them. The table records about 250,000 clones, approximately 86% of them present only once. The sequencing input was peripheral blood. These receptors came from a human donor with COVID-19, enrolled during active disease. The donor label of this sample is uncertain. The CDR3 runs from the conserved cysteine through the conserved F or W. Fields, in order: D gene, J gene, V gene, CDR3 protein. D genes are given only for firm matches.

.	TRBJ1-1	TRBV18	CASSSLSDTEAFF
TRBD2	TRBJ2-5	TRBV7-2	CASTGAGGRQETQYF
TRBD1	TRBJ1-5	TRBV27	CASGGQGGTPQHF
.	TRBJ2-5	TRBV7-2	CASSQTGETQYF
.	TRBJ2-3	TRBV12-3/TRBV12-4	CASSRPSDTQYF
TRBD1	TRBJ1-5	TRBV28	CASSTGGHQPQHF
.	TRBJ1-4	TRBV28	CASIPGRGIGNEKLFF
.	TRBJ2-3	TRBV6-5	CASRMPGLRTDTQYF
TRBD1	TRBJ2-5	TRBV7-9	CASSPAGGRQETQYF
TRBD1	TRBJ2-5	TRBV18	CASSPLRSRGETQYF
TRBD1	TRBJ2-5	TRBV5-5	CASSLEFRQGIRGAQYF
TRBD2	TRBJ2-3	TRBV19	CASSSGRFGDTQYF
TRBD1	TRBJ1-1	TRBV5-1	CASSLGQGEAFF
.	TRBJ1-1	TRBV5-1	CASTEMGGVRVSNTEAFF
TRBD2	TRBJ2-7	TRBV3-1/TRBV3-2	CASSQPGTTGEQYF
TRBD1	TRBJ1-2	TRBV6-5	CASSPTGGIDYGYTF
.	TRBJ1-1	TRBV7-2	CASSLTGDTEAFF
.	TRBJ1-1	TRBV5-1	CASSVSGILNTEAFF
.	TRBJ1-4	TRBV28	CASSLAGAGEKLFF
TRBD2	TRBJ2-7	TRBV5-1	CASSTRTSVGEQYF
.	TRBJ1-5	TRBV3-1/TRBV3-2	CASSQEAEGGNQPQHF
TRBD2	TRBJ2-6	TRBV6-2/TRBV6-3	CASSYRLAGTFSGANVLTF